These 24 T cell receptor beta chains originate from one sample sequenced in a study of blood T cell repertoires in COVID-19. Generated by immunoSEQ multiplex PCR, the TCRdb table keeps only in-frame clones and is missing some. Of 200,000 to 300,000 clones listed, around 84% are singletons. The source material was peripheral blood. The receptors stem from a woman in her 40s who had recovered from COVID-19.

The CDR3 protein is CASTLRGGNNQPQHF. The CDR3, as DNA: TGCGCCAGCACTCTTAGGGGTGGGAACAATCAGCCCCAGCATTTT. The chain employs TRBV23-1 and TRBJ1-5; D might be TRBD1 (5 bases). TRBV23-1 is assigned to the ORF class and has an uncertain function. This CDR3 spans 15 amino acids. V dropped 7 bases and J dropped 3 bases, with 16 bases sitting between them.

This clone was seen a single time. The J gene is TRBJ2-1, the V gene TRBV30; tentative D call: TRBD2 (7 bases). Trimming cost V 2 bases and J 1 base, with 18 bases left between them. The CDR3 consists of 17 residues. From germline, CDR1 is GTSNPN and CDR2 SVGIG (reference sequence). The CDR3 here is CAWSSLRGASSYNEQFF. CDR3 DNA sequence: TGTGCCTGGAGTAGCCTACGGGGGGCATCTTCCTACAATGAGCAGTTCTTC.

This chain links TRBV5-1 with TRBJ1-1, with D perhaps TRBD1 (6 bases). CDR1 and CDR2 from the germline V gene are SGHRS and YFSETQ. This CDR3 spans 14 amino acids. V shed 0 bases and J shed 2 bases, with 8 bases lying between them. The CDR3 nucleotides read TGCGCCAGCAGCTTGGACAGGGTTAACACTGAAGCTTTCTTT. It codes for CASSLDRVNTEAFF.

The CDR3 DNA sequence: TGTGCCAGCAGTCCCTGGACAGGTGAGGATACGCAGTATTTT. Its protein product is CASSPWTGEDTQYF. The rearrangement uses TRBV6-5 and TRBJ2-3, with 7 bases identical to TRBD1. Germline CDR1 reads MNHEY; CDR2 reads SVGAGI. V lost 5 bases to trimming and J lost 6 bases; unmatched junction nucleotides: 8. This CDR3 region has 14 residues.

This chain links TRBV28 with TRBJ1-1; possibly TRBD1 for D (6 bases). This CDR3 is built from 15 residues. Trimming stripped 4 bases from V and 4 bases from J, with 16 bases between. Germline CDR1 is MDHEN and CDR2 is SYDVKM. The CDR3 region is CASSWVGRGFTEAFF. CDR3 DNA sequence: TGTGCCAGCAGTTGGGTCGGCAGGGGATTCACTGAAGCTTTCTTT.

The J gene is TRBJ2-2, the V gene TRBV30; the D is unclear. Trimming cost V 0 bases and J 6 bases, with 8 bases left between them. Per the germline V gene, CDR1 is GTSNPN and CDR2 is SVGIG (reference sequence). The CDR3 covers 13 residues. This CDR3 reads CAWSVYGSGELFF. CDR3 sequence (DNA): TGTGCCTGGAGTGTCTACGGGTCCGGGGAGCTGTTTTTT.

The rearrangement links TRBV3-1 (or the pseudogene TRBV3-2) to TRBJ1-2; tentative D call: TRBD1 (5 bases). With 4 bases removed from V and 3 bases from J, the gap between germline ends came to 12 bases. This CDR3 is 14 amino acids long. The germline gives CDR1 LGHDT, CDR2 YNNKEL (reference sequence). The CDR3 here is CASSPSGGDYGYTF. The DNA for the CDR3 is TGTGCCAGCAGCCCCAGCGGGGGTGACTATGGCTACACCTTC.

V usage is TRBV13 and J usage is TRBJ2-7, with D possibly matching TRBD2 (5 bases). In germline, CDR1 is PRHDT, CDR2 FYEKMQ (reference sequence). V was pared by 0 bases and J by 9 bases, with 21 bases between. The CDR3 has 16 residues. The DNA for the CDR3 is TGTGCCAGCAGCTTAGGCCGGGGAGCAGCCTCTACGAGGCAGTACTTC. Its protein is CASSLGRGAASTRQYF.

V is TRBV9 and J is TRBJ1-3; D is perhaps TRBD1 (5 bases). CDR1 SGDLS and CDR2 YYNGEE come from the germline V gene. Trimming pared 0 bases from V and 0 bases from J, leaving 10 bases between. The CDR3 spans 16 residues. The CDR3 spells CASSVAYRSSGNTIYF. The CDR3, as DNA: TGTGCCAGCAGCGTAGCCTACAGGAGCTCTGGAAACACCATATATTTT. The full variable domain, rest sourced from reference TRBV9 and TRBJ1-3, is DSGVTQTPKHLITATGQRVTLRCSPRSGDLSVYWYQQSLDQGLQFLIQYYNGEERAKGNILERFSAQQFPDLHSELNLSSLELGDSALYFCASSVAYRSSGNTIYFGEGSWLTVV.

This clone was counted once. The chain joins TRBV5-6 to TRBJ2-7, with 12 bases aligning to TRBD1. CDR1 and CDR2 from the germline V gene are SGHDT and YYEEEE. The CDR3 extends over 18 amino acids. Trimming removed 4 bases from V and 6 bases from J; junction bases left unmatched: 17. The CDR3 reads CASSPGTGGSTYYSEQYF. For the CDR3, the DNA is TGTGCCAGCAGCCCCGGGACAGGGGGCTCTACCTACTATTCCGAGCAGTACTTC. Complete variable domain (other parts from reference TRBV5-6 and TRBJ2-7): DAGVTQSPTHLIKTRGQQVTLRCSPKSGHDTVSWYQQALGQGPQFIFQYYEEEERQRGNFPDRFSGHQFPNYSSELNVNALLLGDSALYLCASSPGTGGSTYYSEQYFGPGTRLTVT.

V gene TRBV6-2 or TRBV6-3 combines with J gene TRBJ1-2, with unresolved D. Germline lookup yields CDR1 MNHEY and CDR2 SVGEGT. Trimming pared 4 bases from V and 4 bases from J, leaving 10 bases between. This CDR3 spans 13 amino acids. CDR3 protein: CASSLRGGYGYTF. The CDR3 nucleotides read TGTGCCAGCAGTTTACGAGGCGGCTATGGCTACACCTTC.

Only a few counts were recorded for this clone. The chain couples TRBV7-3 to TRBJ2-5, with D perhaps matching TRBD2 (6 bases). V was pared by 4 bases and J by 2 bases, with 14 bases between. Per germline, CDR1 SGHTA and CDR2 FQGTGA. The CDR3 has 15 residues. CDR3 nucleotide sequence: TGTGCCAGCAGCTACAGTGCGGGACTTCAAGAGACCCAGTACTTC. It specifies CASSYSAGLQETQYF.

J is TRBJ2-2 and V is TRBV18, with 8 positions matching TRBD2. This CDR3 is built from 15 residues. CDR1 and CDR2 from the germline V gene are KGHSH and LQKENI. V gave up 4 bases and J gave up 0 bases; unmatched junction bases: 1. The CDR3 sequence: CASSLLAANTGELFF. The CDR3 DNA sequence: TGTGCCAGCTCACTACTAGCGGCGAACACCGGGGAGCTGTTTTTT.

This clone has a handful of counts. The rearrangement links TRBV29-1 to TRBJ2-7, with 9 bases fitting TRBD1. Germline loops: CDR1 SQVTM, CDR2 ANQGSEA. This CDR3 spans 14 amino acids. The junction had 8 bases not matched to a gene; V was cut back by 2 bases and J by 6 bases. CDR3 DNA: TGCAGCGTTGAATTCGGGACAGGGATCGGCGAGCAGTACTTC. Protein: CSVEFGTGIGEQYF.

The chain uses TRBV9 and TRBJ2-3, with TRBD2 identical over 12 bases. V lost 1 base to trimming and J lost 2 bases; unmatched junction nucleotides: 2. In germline, CDR1 is SGDLS, CDR2 YYNGEE. The CDR3 totals 16 residues. The CDR3 is CASSVWTSGTTDTQYF. The CDR3 nucleotides read TGTGCCAGCAGCGTATGGACTAGCGGGACCACAGATACGCAGTATTTT.

This clone was found a few times. The genes are TRBV11-2 and TRBJ2-6, with 8 nucleotides matching TRBD2. The J segment lost 0 bases and the V segment lost 5 bases, leaving 12 bases of the junction unmatched. The germline V gene encodes CDR1 SGHAT and CDR2 FQNNGV. The CDR3 is 19 residues long. The CDR3 DNA reads TGTGCCAGCAGCCCCCGATCCCCTAGCGGGTCCTCTGGGGCCAACGTCCTGACTTTC. This gives the protein CASSPRSPSGSSGANVLTF.

V usage is TRBV3-1 (or the pseudogene TRBV3-2) and J usage is TRBJ2-1; 10 bases are a match to TRBD2. The germline V gene encodes CDR1 LGHDT and CDR2 YNNKEL (reference sequence). Trimming cost V 1 base and J 10 bases; bases outside gene matches: 1. The CDR3 is 13 residues long. CDR3 protein: CASSQGSGGEQFF. The DNA for the CDR3 is TGTGCCAGCAGCCAAGGTAGCGGGGGGGAGCAGTTCTTC.

CDR3 protein: CASSFQAGRGYTF. The CDR3, as DNA: TGTGCCAGCAGTTTCCAGGCAGGGCGAGGCTACACCTTC. V and J are TRBV28 and TRBJ1-2; tentatively, D is TRBD1 (5 bases). The germline CDR1 and CDR2 sequences are MDHEN and SYDVKM. The CDR3 consists of 13 residues. The V and J ends lost 3 bases and 8 bases respectively, with 13 bases between them.

The genes are TRBV11-3 and TRBJ2-5; 10 nucleotides align to TRBD2. Trimming cost V 2 bases and J 4 bases; bases outside gene matches: 7. CDR3 length: 16 residues. Germline V gene sequence: CDR1 SGHNT, CDR2 YENEEA. CDR3 loop: CASSLQIGLAAETQYF. In DNA form, the CDR3 reads TGTGCCAGCAGCTTACAAATCGGACTAGCGGCAGAGACCCAGTACTTC.

For the CDR3, the DNA is TGTGCCAGCACCCCTGAAGGACATCCTTCCTACGAGCAGTACTTC. Its translation: CASTPEGHPSYEQYF. The V call is TRBV28, the J call TRBJ2-7; perhaps TRBD1 as D (5 bases). The CDR3 totals 15 residues. Trimming stripped 7 bases from V and 1 base from J, with 17 bases between. The germline V gene has CDR1 MDHEN and CDR2 SYDVKM.

The rearrangement joins TRBV6-5 to TRBJ2-7; TRBD2 is a possible D gene (5 bases). Germline V gene data show CDR1 as MNHEY and CDR2 as SVGAGI. This CDR3 comprises 15 residues. V lost 5 bases and J lost 0, with 14 bases in between. The CDR3 DNA reads TGTGCCAGCAGTACCTCCGTGGGGAGCTCCTACGAGCAGTACTTC. It encodes CASSTSVGSSYEQYF.

The chain is built from TRBV9 and TRBJ2-7, with D possibly being TRBD2 (6 bases). Trimming took off 3 bases at V and 2 bases at J, with 21 bases between the two ends. Germline V gives CDR1 SGDLS, CDR2 YYNGEE. The CDR3 runs 17 residues. In DNA, the CDR3 is TGTGCCAGCAGCGCTAACCAATGGGGGGTCCGAACCTACGAGCAGTACTTC. Encoded protein: CASSANQWGVRTYEQYF. Supplemented by reference TRBV9 and TRBJ2-7, the full variable domain reads DSGVTQTPKHLITATGQRVTLRCSPRSGDLSVYWYQQSLDQGLQFLIQYYNGEERAKGNILERFSAQQFPDLHSELNLSSLELGDSALYFCASSANQWGVRTYEQYFGPGTRLTVT.

The chain couples TRBV2 to TRBJ2-5, with 8 nucleotides matching TRBD2. Trimming took 6 bases from V and 2 from J; bases not matched to a gene: 5. The CDR3 totals 14 residues. CDR1 SNHLY and CDR2 FYNNEI come from the germline V gene. CDR3 sequence: CASRARGGQETQYF. The CDR3 bases are TGTGCCAGCAGGGCCCGGGGGGGTCAAGAGACCCAGTACTTC.

The chain recombines TRBV5-1 with TRBJ2-1; D possibly corresponds to TRBD1 (6 bases). The CDR3 has 15 residues. The V and J ends lost 4 bases and 4 bases respectively, with 15 bases between them. The V gene's germline CDR1 is SGHRS and CDR2 YFSETQ. The CDR3 DNA sequence: TGCGCCAGCAGCGCAACCGGGACAAAATACAATGAGCAGTTCTTC. The encoded protein is CASSATGTKYNEQFF.